Listed below are T cell receptor beta chains from one sample, sequenced in a study of blood T cell repertoires in COVID-19. Clones were read by immunoSEQ multiplex PCR, and TCRdb kept only the in-frame ones, dropping some. Here the sample spans about 240,000 clones, approximately 90% being singletons. Sequencing was carried out using peripheral blood. Receptors were obtained from a woman between 45 and 60 years old with COVID-19, enrolled during active disease. Both conserved end residues are part of each CDR3. A D gene is named only where the DNA matches it firmly. Clone size is not always given. Where it is, it says once, few, many or a class for expanded clones.

TRBV6-4,12,TRBJ1-1,-,-,CASSSAGSKAFF,TGTGCCAGCAGCAGTGCAGGGTCCAAAGCTTTCTTT
TRBV6-6,15,TRBJ2-4,-,TRBD2,CASSPSGGRRDIQYF,TGTGCCAGCAGTCCTAGCGGGGGCCGCAGGGACATTCAGTACTTC
TRBV10-2,12,TRBJ2-7,-,-,CASSQGHYEQYF,TGCGCCAGCAGCCAAGGACACTACGAGCAGTACTTC
TRBV11-2,14,TRBJ2-3,once,-,CASSGGSKTDTQYF,TGTGCCAGCAGCGGGGGGTCCAAGACAGATACGCAGTATTTT
TRBV10-3,16,TRBJ1-5,few,-,CAISESLDTSDQPQHF,TGTGCCATCAGTGAGTCGTTAGACACCTCCGATCAGCCCCAGCATTTT
TRBV9,14,TRBJ2-3,-,-,CASSVAGYTDTQYF,TGTGCCAGCAGCGTAGCGGGTTACACAGATACGCAGTATTTT
TRBV21-1,13,TRBJ1-1,-,-,CASRDRFDTEAFF,TGTGCCAGCAGAGACAGGTTTGACACTGAAGCTTTCTTT
TRBV28,17,TRBJ1-5,-,TRBD1,CASSGGTGTYSNQPQHF,TGTGCCAGCAGTGGGGGGACAGGGACATATAGCAATCAGCCCCAGCATTTT
TRBV9,16,TRBJ2-3,few,-,CASSPHRYGSTDTQYF,TGTGCCAGCAGCCCACACAGGTATGGAAGCACAGATACGCAGTATTTT
TRBV6-5,16,TRBJ2-7,-,-,CASSYSTGLGGYEQYF,TGTGCCAGCAGTTATTCTACAGGGTTAGGTGGCTACGAGCAGTACTTC
TRBV7-8,13,TRBJ2-5,-,-,CASRPRHQETQYF,TGTGCCAGCAGGCCGAGACATCAAGAGACCCAGTACTTC
TRBV15,14,TRBJ1-4,-,-,CATSRRATNEKLFF,TGTGCCACCAGCAGGCGGGCAACTAATGAAAAACTGTTTTTT
TRBV19,14,TRBJ1-2,-,TRBD1,CASRGTGYYYGYTF,TGTGCCAGTAGAGGGACAGGCTACTACTATGGCTACACCTTC
TRBV6-6,16,TRBJ2-2,-,TRBD1,CASSYSTGQGAGELFF,TGTGCCAGCAGTTACTCGACCGGACAGGGAGCCGGGGAGCTGTTTTTT
TRBV5-4,15,TRBJ1-2,-,-,CASSLGSVANYGYTF,TGTGCCAGCAGCTTGGGTTCCGTAGCTAACTATGGCTACACCTTC
TRBV12-3/TRBV12-4,12,TRBJ1-2,-,TRBD1,CASSLQGYGYTF,TGTGCCAGCAGTCTACAGGGGTATGGCTACACCTTC
TRBV5-1,14,TRBJ2-2,-,-,CASRTVQNTGELFF,TGCGCCAGCCGGACAGTACAGAACACCGGGGAGCTGTTTTTT
TRBV7-2,15,TRBJ1-5,-,TRBD1,CASSPDRGHVQPQHF,TGTGCCAGCAGCCCTGACAGGGGGCACGTTCAGCCCCAGCATTTT
TRBV6-1,14,TRBJ1-3,-,-,CASSELVRVDAIYF,TGTGCCAGCAGTGAACTGGTGAGGGTCGACGCCATATATTTT
TRBV6-1,17,TRBJ2-3,-,TRBD2,CASSEDEIAGQADTQYF,TGTGCCAGCAGTGAAGATGAGATAGCGGGGCAGGCAGATACGCAGTATTTT
TRBV6-2/TRBV6-3,15,TRBJ2-7,once,TRBD2,CASSPRLAGGNEQYF,TGTGCCAGCAGTCCCCGACTAGCGGGGGGGAACGAGCAGTACTTC
TRBV2,14,TRBJ2-2,once,TRBD2,CASRTGGDTGELFF,TGTGCCAGCAGAACCGGGGGGGACACCGGGGAGCTGTTTTTT
TRBV5-1,14,TRBJ2-2,-,-,CASRPTGPNGELFF,TGCGCCAGCAGACCAACAGGGCCGAACGGGGAGCTGTTTTTT
TRBV6-2/TRBV6-3,12,TRBJ2-3,-,-,CASSYPQGTQYF,TGTGCCAGCAGTTATCCGCAGGGTACGCAGTATTTT
TRBV5-1,13,TRBJ1-1,-,-,CASQSPGNTEAFF,TGCGCCAGCCAAAGCCCGGGGAACACTGAAGCTTTCTTT
TRBV5-1,18,TRBJ1-2,-,-,CASSLKRTNGPAYYGYTF,TGCGCCAGCAGCCTAAAACGGACAAATGGACCTGCGTACTATGGCTACACCTTC
TRBV6-1,15,TRBJ2-2,few,TRBD2,CASSEPGLGAGELFF,TGTGCCAGCAGTGAACCGGGACTAGGCGCCGGGGAGCTGTTTTTT
TRBV2,16,TRBJ2-1,-,-,CASSERASRGGDEQFF,TGTGCCAGCAGTGAACGGGCTAGCCGTGGTGGTGATGAGCAGTTCTTC
TRBV2,16,TRBJ1-2,-,-,CASSPTVTTAGYGYTF,TGTGCCAGCAGTCCCACTGTAACGACAGCTGGATATGGCTACACCTTC
TRBV20-1,16,TRBJ1-6,-,-,CSASNRLSSYNSPLHF,TGCAGTGCTAGTAATCGGTTGAGCTCCTATAATTCACCCCTCCACTTT
TRBV19,15,TRBJ2-3,-,-,CASSIREMSTDTQYF,TGTGCCAGTAGTATCAGGGAAATGAGCACAGATACGCAGTATTTT
TRBV27,16,TRBJ2-1,-,-,CASRLRRDSMYNEQFF,TGTGCCAGCAGACTACGCCGGGACTCGATGTACAATGAGCAGTTCTTC
TRBV14,12,TRBJ1-5,-,-,CASSQDRGPQHF,TGTGCCAGCAGCCAAGATAGGGGGCCCCAGCATTTT
TRBV10-3,16,TRBJ1-3,-,TRBD1,CAIMRGTGSDGNTIYF,TGTGCCATCATGAGGGGGACAGGGTCCGACGGAAACACCATATATTTT
TRBV5-4,15,TRBJ2-1,-,TRBD1,CASSSGQGWVNEQFF,TGTGCCAGCAGCTCGGGACAGGGTTGGGTCAATGAGCAGTTCTTC
TRBV2,11,TRBJ2-4,once,-,CASRGTQGGYF,TGTGCCAGCAGGGGGACTCAGGGAGGGTACTTC
TRBV23-1,16,TRBJ1-5,few,-,CASSQPGGGRNQPQHF,TGCGCCAGCAGTCAACCCGGGGGGGGCAGAAATCAGCCCCAGCATTTT
TRBV5-1,14,TRBJ2-5,-,-,CASNPGGGTETQYF,TGCGCCAGCAACCCCGGAGGGGGCACGGAGACCCAGTACTTC
TRBV14,13,TRBJ1-4,once,TRBD1,CASSQRQGVKLFF,TGTGCCAGCAGTCAACGACAGGGTGTGAAACTGTTTTTT
TRBV29-1,14,TRBJ1-2,-,-,CSVVLPGVGPGYTF,TGCAGCGTTGTTCTACCCGGTGTGGGGCCTGGCTACACCTTC
TRBV18,16,TRBJ2-1,-,TRBD1,CASSPLRDSSYNEQFF,TGTGCCAGCTCACCGCTCCGGGACAGCTCCTACAATGAGCAGTTCTTC
TRBV27,16,TRBJ2-1,-,TRBD1,CASSPRQGAVGNEQFF,TGTGCCAGCAGTCCACGACAGGGGGCAGTGGGCAATGAGCAGTTCTTC
TRBV28,15,TRBJ2-1,-,-,CASSLEGTPYNEQFF,TGTGCCAGCAGTTTAGAGGGTACCCCCTACAATGAGCAGTTCTTC
TRBV7-9,14,TRBJ2-5,-,-,CASSLAVSQETQYF,TGTGCCAGCAGCTTAGCGGTCAGCCAAGAGACCCAGTACTTC
TRBV4-3,15,TRBJ2-3,-,-,CASSQDWRAPDTQYF,TGCGCCAGCAGCCAAGATTGGAGGGCCCCAGATACGCAGTATTTT
TRBV5-6,13,TRBJ1-1,-,-,CASSPRPNTEAFF,TGTGCCAGCAGCCCCCGTCCTAACACTGAAGCTTTCTTT
TRBV11-3,16,TRBJ2-4,-,-,CASSLVAVGTKNIQYF,TGTGCCAGCAGCTTAGTAGCAGTCGGAACCAAAAACATTCAGTACTTC